The 23 T cell receptor beta chains listed next were all sequenced from one sample in a study of vaccination and CD4 T cells after COVID-19. The Oncomine TCR Beta short-read assay sequenced DNA from cultured CD4+ T cells. TCRdb re-called the PCR reads through MiXCR, storing one row per CDR3 protein. Of 7,500 or so distinct CDR3 sequences in the sample, roughly a fifth were seen once. Treatment of the sample: roughly 10-day PBMC culture with coronavirus spike peptide pools or control peptides (ViraFEST assay). Antigen specificity for these receptors is unknown. The sample here was CD4+ T cells from blood, cultured in vitro, taken after SARS-CoV-2 vaccination. The receptors were gathered from a human donor who had recovered from COVID-19.

This clonotype was seen only a few times. The gene calls are TRBV20-1 and TRBJ1-3, with 7 nucleotides matching TRBD1. Germline CDR1 is DFQATT and CDR2 is SNEGSKA (reference sequence). The CDR3 is 14 amino acids. Trimming at V came to 5 bases and at J to 2 bases, leaving 6 bases not matched to a gene. The CDR3 loop reads CSAAQGKTGNTIYF. In DNA, the CDR3 is TGCAGTGCTGCACAGGGGAAAACTGGAAACACCATATATTTT.

Within the sample, this clonotype is large (0.1 to 1%). The DNA of the CDR3 is TGTGCCAGCAGCTCGACAGGGGGTAGTCTAGATGGCTACACCTTC. Its translation is CASSSTGGSLDGYTF. This chain uses TRBV6-1 with TRBJ1-2; 9 bases map to TRBD1. Germline values: CDR1 MNHNS, CDR2 SASEGT. The J segment lost 6 bases and the V segment lost 6 bases, leaving 11 bases of the junction unmatched. This CDR3 region has 15 residues.

V is TRBV7-8 and J is TRBJ1-5, with 8 bases that match TRBD1. J gave up 0 bases and V 1 base, and 8 bases lay outside the gene matches. CDR1 and CDR2 from the germline V gene are SGHVS and FQNEAQ. The CDR3 sequence is 18 residues long. For the CDR3, the DNA is TGTGCCAGCAGCTTAGTAGAACAGGGGGGAAATAGCAATCAGCCCCAGCATTTT. Translation: CASSLVEQGGNSNQPQHF.

There are a few counts of this clonotype. This chain connects TRBV6-1 to TRBJ1-1; no firm D call. The CDR3 sequence is 13 residues long. The V gene's germline CDR1 is MNHNS and CDR2 SASEGT. Trimming shortened V by 5 bases and J by 4 bases, and 11 bases separated the two germline ends. The CDR3 DNA sequence: TGTGCCAGCAGTCCCACTCAGAGCACTGAAGCTTTCTTT. This sequence encodes CASSPTQSTEAFF.

By frequency in the sample, this clonotype is hyperexpanded. The chain recombines TRBV7-2 with TRBJ1-2, with D perhaps TRBD1 (5 bases). V was trimmed by 7 bases and J by 8 bases, leaving 23 bases between them. From germline, CDR1 is SGHTA and CDR2 FQGNSA. This CDR3 contains 15 residues. CDR3 bases: TGTGCCAGCACCGCATCCCCAGGGTCCCTGAGGGGCTACACCTTC. It translates to CASTASPGSLRGYTF. The full variable domain, in which reference TRBV7-2 and TRBJ1-2 provide the parts outside the CDR3, is GAGVSQSPSNKVTEKGKDVELRCDPISGHTALYWYRQSLGQGLEFLIYFQGNSAPDKSGLPSDRFSAERTGGSVSTLTIQRTQQEDSAVYLCASTASPGSLRGYTFGSGTRLTVV.

This chain uses TRBV19 with TRBJ1-2, with TRBD1 matching 7 bases. Germline V gives CDR1 LNHDA, CDR2 SQIVND (reference sequence). V lost 9 bases to trimming and J lost 10 bases; unmatched junction nucleotides: 11. This CDR3 spans 12 amino acids. CDR3 sequence (DNA): TGTGCCAGCAAGGGGGACAGCCTGGTCTACACCTTC. Protein: CASKGDSLVYTF.

The V call is TRBV28, the J call TRBJ1-6, with no clear D. V was pared by 3 bases and J by 6 bases, with 9 bases between. The CDR3 spans 14 residues. CDR1 is MDHEN, CDR2 SYDVKM, per germline. The CDR3, as DNA: TGTGCCAGCAGTTTCCGGGAGGCTAATTCACCCCTCCACTTT. Encoded protein: CASSFREANSPLHF. Supplemented by reference TRBV28 and TRBJ1-6, the full variable domain reads DVKVTQSSRYLVKRTGEKVFLECVQDMDHENMFWYRQDPGLGLRLIYFSYDVKMKEKGDIPEGYSVSREKKERFSLILESASTNQTSMYLCASSFREANSPLHFGNGTRLTVT.

This clonotype turned up a few times. The V gene is TRBV6-4, the J gene TRBJ2-1; TRBD1 matches 8 bases. V lost 5 bases and J lost 9; bases outside the gene matches: 18. The CDR3 runs 17 residues. Germline loops: CDR1 MRHNA, CDR2 SNTAGT. The CDR3 protein is CASSLTLTGVWTPEQFF. The DNA for the CDR3 is TGTGCCAGCAGTCTAACTTTGACAGGGGTCTGGACTCCTGAGCAGTTCTTC.

V and J are TRBV7-9 and TRBJ2-3; TRBD1 matches at 9 bases. Unmatched junction bases numbered 5, after V lost 1 base and J lost 6 bases. CDR1 is SEHNR, CDR2 FQNEAQ, per germline (reference sequence). The CDR3 sequence is 15 residues long. CDR3 coding DNA: TGTGCCAGCAGCTTAGGGGGGACAGGGTCGGATACGCAGTATTTT. It is translated as CASSLGGTGSDTQYF. Complete variable domain (other parts from reference TRBV7-9 and TRBJ2-3): DTGVSQNPRHKITKRGQNVTFRCDPISEHNRLYWYRQTLGQGPEFLTYFQNEAQLEKSRLLSDRFSAERPKGSFSTLEIQRTEQGDSAMYLCASSLGGTGSDTQYFGPGTRLTVL.

There are a few counts of this clonotype. The chain carries TRBV20-1 and TRBJ2-1; 11 bases align to TRBD2. This CDR3 contains 16 residues. CDR1 is DFQATT, CDR2 SNEGSKA, per germline (reference sequence). The V gene end was trimmed by 6 bases and the J gene end by 8 bases; junction bases not matched to a gene: 15. CDR3 in amino acids: CSASRYSGRAIDEQFF. CDR3 in DNA: TGCAGTGCCTCACGATATAGCGGGAGGGCTATAGATGAGCAGTTCTTC.

The chain employs TRBV7-9 and TRBJ1-1; D not resolved. This CDR3 has 13 residues. The V end was cut by 5 bases, the J end by 1 base, with 8 bases between. Germline assignment: CDR1 SEHNR and CDR2 FQNEAQ (reference sequence). CDR3 protein: CASSHTSNTEAFF. CDR3 nucleotide sequence: TGTGCCAGCAGCCACACATCGAACACTGAAGCTTTCTTT. Filled out from reference TRBV7-9 and TRBJ1-1, the complete variable domain reads DTGVSQNPRHKITKRGQNVTFRCDPISEHNRLYWYRQTLGQGPEFLTYFQNEAQLEKSRLLSDRFSAERPKGSFSTLEIQRTEQGDSAMYLCASSHTSNTEAFFGQGTRLTVV.

In this sample, this clonotype is medium-sized. CDR3 nucleotides: TGCAGTGCTCTGCCAGGGCAGGGGTATCAGCCCCAGCATTTT. Translation gives CSALPGQGYQPQHF. The genes are TRBV20-1 and TRBJ1-5, with D possibly matching TRBD1 (6 bases). This CDR3 is built from 14 residues. Trimming removed 5 bases at V and 5 bases at J, with 16 bases between. Per germline, CDR1 DFQATT and CDR2 SNEGSKA (reference sequence).

The table lists this clonotype with many counts. The rearrangement links TRBV20-1 to TRBJ2-3; D uncertain. CDR3 size: 15 residues. Trimming took 2 bases from V and 0 from J, leaving 12 bases between them. Germline CDR1 reads DFQATT; CDR2 reads SNEGSKA (reference sequence). CDR3 loop: CSARTDFTSTDTQYF. DNA of the CDR3: TGCAGTGCTAGAACTGACTTCACTAGCACAGATACGCAGTATTTT.

The rearrangement links TRBV4-1 to TRBJ2-1; 8 nucleotides agree with TRBD2. This CDR3 has 15 amino acids. The germline V gene has CDR1 MGHRA and CDR2 YSYEKL. V lost 1 base to trimming and J lost 15 bases; unmatched junction nucleotides: 14. CDR3: CASSQVMGLESIAFF. CDR3 nucleotide sequence: TGCGCCAGCAGCCAAGTAATGGGACTAGAGTCAATCGCGTTCTTC.

The chain carries TRBV20-1 and TRBJ2-4; D uncertain. V lost 5 bases and J 7 bases, leaving 18 bases between the germline ends. The CDR3 has 14 residues. Germline lookup yields CDR1 DFQATT and CDR2 SNEGSKA (reference sequence). This CDR3 is CSAGGRTAGNIQYF. Written as DNA, the CDR3 is TGCAGTGCTGGTGGGCGGACGGCTGGGAACATTCAGTACTTC.

This clonotype was observed a few times. The chain has TRBV5-4 and TRBJ2-3; TRBD2 is a possible D gene (5 bases). Germline CDR1 and CDR2: SGHNT and YYREEE (reference sequence). There are 13 residues in the CDR3. V was pared by 2 bases and J by 4 bases, with 8 bases between. This CDR3 reads CASSLLASDTQYF. CDR3 nucleotides: TGTGCCAGCAGCTTATTAGCGTCAGATACGCAGTATTTT.

The table lists this clonotype with a count of one. The gene calls are TRBV18 and TRBJ2-1; D not certain. CDR1 is KGHSH, CDR2 LQKENI, per germline. The CDR3 sequence is 14 residues long. V lost 0 bases to trimming and J lost 8 bases, with 11 bases between them. CDR3 sequence (DNA): TGTGCCAGCTCACCACCGCGGCTAGATCATGAGCAGTTCTTC. Its translation is CASSPPRLDHEQFF. Complete variable domain (other parts from reference TRBV18 and TRBJ2-1): NAGVMQNPRHLVRRRGQEARLRCSPMKGHSHVYWYRQLPEEGLKFMVYLQKENIIDESGMPKERFSAEFPKEGPSILRIQQVVRGDSAAYFCASSPPRLDHEQFFGPGTRLTVL.

Of note for this clonotype: This could be a read error, since a much larger clone is one nucleotide away. V is TRBV4-2 and J is TRBJ2-3, with D perhaps matching TRBD1 (5 bases). The DNA end favors TRBJ1-5, so the J call may be wrong. Germline V CDR1 and CDR2: LGHNA, YNFKEQ. The CDR3 has 15 residues. The DNA for the CDR3 is TGTGCCAGCAGCCAGGGGACTAGCGGCACAGATACGCAGCATTTT. Translated, it gives CASSQGTSGTDTQHF.

For this clonotype: This may come from a read error, since a much larger clone is one base off. This chain connects TRBV15 to TRBJ2-5; possibly TRBD2 for D (6 bases). The ends were cut back, 2 bases at V and 7 bases at J, with 20 bases in the middle. Germline V gene lookup returns CDR1 LNHNV and CDR2 YYDKDF (reference sequence). The CDR3 is 16 amino acids. The CDR3 spells CATSRSGHASWGTQYF. CDR3 in DNA: TGTGCCACCAGCAGAAGCGGGCACGCCAGCTGGGGGACCCAGTACTTC.

V usage is TRBV20-1 and J usage is TRBJ2-6; 9 nucleotides align to TRBD2. This CDR3 spans 19 amino acids. Trimming cost V 0 bases and J 0 bases; bases outside gene matches: 9. Germline loops: CDR1 DFQATT, CDR2 SNEGSKA (reference sequence). The CDR3 reads CSARDASGGPFSGANVLTF. The CDR3 DNA reads as TGCAGTGCTAGAGATGCGAGCGGGGGGCCGTTCTCTGGGGCCAACGTCCTGACTTTC.

The chain carries TRBV12-3 or TRBV12-4 and TRBJ2-5; 7 bases line up with TRBD1. The CDR3 length is 15 residues. Losses at the gene ends were 4 bases for V and 4 bases for J; bases not matched to a gene: 9. For the CDR3, the DNA is TGTGCCAGCAGTTCCACAGGGGTGGTGAGAGAGACCCAGTACTTC. Protein: CASSSTGVVRETQYF.

The chain employs TRBV6-4 and TRBJ2-7; TRBD2 matches 10 bases. The CDR3 totals 16 residues. The V and J ends lost 7 bases and 0 bases, in that order; junction bases with no gene match: 9. Germline CDR1 MRHNA, CDR2 SNTAGT. CDR3 region: CASNPSGSFPSYEQYF. CDR3 DNA: TGTGCCAGCAACCCTAGCGGGAGTTTCCCCTCCTACGAGCAGTACTTC.

This clonotype appeared a few times. The V and J genes are TRBV28 and TRBJ1-2; D gene ambiguous. The CDR3 runs to 15 residues. Trimming cost V 6 bases and J 2 bases, with 16 bases left between them. Germline V gene data show CDR1 as MDHEN and CDR2 as SYDVKM. CDR3 sequence (DNA): TGTGCCAGCAGCCCAGCTTTGACACGGAACTATGGCTACACCTTC. Amino acid sequence: CASSPALTRNYGYTF.